These 2 T cell receptor beta chains came from one sample sequenced in a study of T-cell reconstitution after alpha-beta-depleted transplantation in children. Unique molecular identifiers were incorporated into the prepared TCRbeta library. Each CDR3 protein is one row after TCRdb ran MiXCR on the PCR reads. The table includes about 97,000 distinct CDR3 sequences, approximately 8% detected once. This specimen was PBMCs, taken before TCRalphabeta/CD19-depleted stem cell transplant. All receptors come from a boy aged 2 to 9 with acute lymphoblastic leukemia, due to receive a stem cell transplant.

In this sample, this clonotype turned up a few times. The rearrangement links TRBV7-3 to TRBJ2-1; D is unclear. Germline V gene lookup returns CDR1 SGHTA and CDR2 FQGTGA. V was trimmed by 5 bases and J by 0 bases, leaving 14 bases between them. CDR3 length equals 16 residues. DNA of the CDR3: TGTGCCAGCAGCCCAGTTGGCCCAAGCTCCTACAATGAGCAGTTCTTC. It is translated as CASSPVGPSSYNEQFF.

This clonotype showed up just a few times. V and J are TRBV7-9 and TRBJ1-1; 7 nucleotides agree with TRBD1. V dropped 0 bases and J dropped 6; count of bases not matched to a gene: 10. CDR3 length equals 16 residues. Germline assignment: CDR1 SEHNR and CDR2 FQNEAQ (reference sequence). The DNA of the CDR3 is TGTGCCAGCAGCTTAGCGGCGCGGCAGGGGGACCCTGAAGCTTTCTTT. Its protein product is CASSLAARQGDPEAFF.